The 30 T cell receptor beta chains reported below all come from one sample, sequenced in a study of T cell responses to AZD1222 COVID-19 vaccine. The method was immunoSEQ multiplex PCR; TCRdb's version includes in-frame clones alone and lacks a portion of them. The profile shows roughly 130,000 clones, 80% to 95% of them singletons. The source material was peripheral blood, sampled 28 days after the second AZD1222 dose. Source of these receptors: an adult who received the AZD1222 COVID-19 vaccine.

This sequence joins TRBV5-4 and TRBJ2-1; 7 positions agree with TRBD2. Germline lookup yields CDR1 SGHNT and CDR2 YYREEE (reference sequence). Trimming removed 9 bases from V and 5 bases from J; junction bases left unmatched: 8. This CDR3 region has 13 residues. CDR3 region: CATWGGIHNEQFF. The CDR3 DNA follows: TGTGCCACCTGGGGGGGAATACACAATGAGCAGTTCTTC.

The chain uses TRBV19 and TRBJ1-2; TRBD1 is a possible D gene (5 bases). The CDR3 covers 13 residues. Trimming removed 9 bases from V and 3 bases from J, with 14 bases in between. Looked up from germline, CDR1 is LNHDA and CDR2 is SQIVND (reference sequence). This CDR3 reads CARVPVGDYGYTF. The CDR3, as DNA: TGTGCCAGAGTCCCCGTGGGGGACTATGGCTACACCTTC.

This chain links TRBV29-1 with TRBJ1-1, with D maybe TRBD1 (5 bases). The CDR3 runs to 13 residues. CDR1 and CDR2 from the germline V gene are SQVTM and ANQGSEA. V was cut by 6 bases and J by 1 base, with 12 bases left in between. CDR3 in DNA: TGCAGCGTCCAGGGTCTGAGGAACACTGAAGCTTTCTTT. This translates into CSVQGLRNTEAFF.

This chain uses TRBV12-3 or TRBV12-4 with TRBJ2-5; no firm D call. V lost 1 base and J 4 bases, leaving 4 bases between the germline ends. This CDR3 spans 12 amino acids. CDR3 loop: CASSLVRETQYF. The CDR3 nucleotides are TGTGCCAGCAGTTTAGTACGAGAGACCCAGTACTTC.

The J gene is TRBJ2-7, the V gene TRBV7-8; TRBD2 matches at 7 bases. CDR1 is SGHVS and CDR2 is FQNEAQ in the germline V gene. This CDR3 has 15 residues. Losses at the gene ends were 5 bases for V and 3 bases for J; bases not matched to a gene: 10. CDR3 protein: CASSKREGVNYEQYF. CDR3 in DNA: TGTGCCAGCAGCAAAAGGGAGGGCGTGAACTACGAGCAGTACTTC. The variable domain in full, with the rest retrieved from reference TRBV7-8 and TRBJ2-7, is GAGVSQSPRYKVAKRGQDVALRCDPISGHVSLFWYQQALGQGPEFLTYFQNEAQLDKSGLPSDRFFAERPEGSVSTLKIQRTQQEDSAVYLCASSKREGVNYEQYFGPGTRLTVT.

The count of this clone is one. The V call is TRBV28, the J call TRBJ2-1; unclear D gene. Between the trimmed V and J ends, which lost 3 bases and 10 bases, there was a span of 10 bases. The CDR3 is made up of 12 amino acids. Germline lookup yields CDR1 MDHEN and CDR2 SYDVKM. Written as DNA, the CDR3 is TGTGCCAGCAGTTTCGAGCGAGACGAGCAGTTCTTC. Its protein is CASSFERDEQFF.

J is TRBJ2-1 and V is TRBV24-1, with D hard to call. Trimming pared 0 bases from V and 6 bases from J, leaving 5 bases between. The CDR3 is 13 amino acids. Germline V gene data show CDR1 as KGHDR and CDR2 as SFDVKD. The DNA for the CDR3 is TGTGCCACCAGTGATTTGCACGGCAATGAGCAGTTCTTC. It encodes CATSDLHGNEQFF.

This chain joins TRBV28 and TRBJ1-5, with D tentatively TRBD1 (6 bases). This CDR3 has 14 amino acids. Trimming took off 3 bases at V and 6 bases at J, with 12 bases between the two ends. Germline CDR1 is MDHEN and CDR2 is SYDVKM. The CDR3 region has the DNA TGTGCCAGCAGTTTGGGAGGGGGAGGTCAGCCCCAGCATTTT. It translates to CASSLGGGGQPQHF.

This clone was seen just once. The J gene is TRBJ2-5, the V gene TRBV30; D might be TRBD2 (5 bases). Per the germline V gene, CDR1 is GTSNPN and CDR2 is SVGIG (reference sequence). The CDR3 covers 13 residues. Trimming removed 0 bases at V and 5 bases at J, with 10 bases between. The chain's CDR3 is CAWSVSGSETQYF. The CDR3 region has the DNA TGTGCCTGGAGTGTAAGTGGGAGCGAGACCCAGTACTTC.

The J gene is TRBJ2-1, the V gene TRBV12-3 or TRBV12-4, with 8 bases lining up with TRBD2. This CDR3 comprises 13 residues. With V trimmed by 7 bases and J by 6 bases, 5 bases remained unmatched. The CDR3 region has the DNA TGTGCCAGCAACAGACTAGCGCCCAATGAGCAGTTCTTC. It yields the protein CASNRLAPNEQFF.

The chain has TRBV7-8 and TRBJ2-5, with 9 positions matching TRBD1. CDR3 length: 16 amino acids. Germline values: CDR1 SGHVS, CDR2 FQNEAQ. The junction had 5 bases not matched to a gene; V was cut back by 1 base and J by 2 bases. CDR3 sequence: CASSLGQTGGQETQYF. The CDR3 coding sequence is TGTGCCAGCAGCTTAGGGCAGACAGGGGGACAAGAGACCCAGTACTTC.

CDR3 in amino acids: CAISWTSGKETQYF. The CDR3 nucleotides are TGTGCCATCAGCTGGACTAGCGGCAAAGAGACCCAGTACTTC. The gene calls are TRBV10-3 and TRBJ2-5; 10 positions match TRBD2. The CDR3 has 14 residues. The V gene end was trimmed by 6 bases and the J gene end by 3 bases; junction bases not matched to a gene: 4. Looked up from germline, CDR1 is ENHRY and CDR2 is SYGVKD.

The V and J genes are TRBV6-5 and TRBJ1-2; 8 nucleotides match TRBD1. The J segment lost 4 bases and the V segment lost 7 bases, leaving 5 bases of the junction unmatched. CDR1 MNHEY and CDR2 SVGAGI come from the germline V gene. The CDR3 length is 13 residues. The CDR3 DNA sequence: TGTGCCAGCACCCTGGGACAGGCCTATGGCTACACCTTC. This sequence encodes CASTLGQAYGYTF.

The chain is built from TRBV3-1 (or the pseudogene TRBV3-2) and TRBJ1-6; D gene uncertain. Deletions cut 3 bases from V and 7 bases from J, with 7 bases between. The germline V gene encodes CDR1 LGHDT and CDR2 YNNKEL (reference sequence). The length of the CDR3 is 13 residues. The chain's CDR3 is CASSHGENSPLHF. CDR3 DNA: TGTGCCAGCAGCCATGGAGAGAATTCACCCCTCCACTTT.

The chain uses TRBV7-9 and TRBJ2-3, with TRBD1 matching 11 bases. The CDR3 is 14 amino acids. The trim removed 4 bases at V and 6 bases at J, leaving 3 bases unmatched. Germline V CDR1 and CDR2: SEHNR, FQNEAQ (reference sequence). DNA for the CDR3: TGTGCCAGCAGCTCGGACAGGGGGCATGATACGCAGTATTTT. Its translation: CASSSDRGHDTQYF.

The chain recombines TRBV19 with TRBJ1-5; 9 bases line up with TRBD1. CDR1 LNHDA and CDR2 SQIVND come from the germline V gene (reference sequence). The CDR3 is 14 amino acids. V was clipped by 2 bases and J by 6 bases; unmatched bases: 2. This CDR3 is CASSIMDRGQPQHF. The CDR3 DNA is TGTGCCAGTAGTATAATGGACAGGGGTCAGCCCCAGCATTTT.

This chain connects TRBV6-5 to TRBJ2-7; possibly TRBD1 for D (5 bases). CDR3 length equals 15 residues. Germline loops: CDR1 MNHEY, CDR2 SVGAGI. The V and J ends lost 2 bases and 7 bases respectively, with 18 bases between them. The DNA for the CDR3 is TGTGCCAGCAGTTACATTCGGACACTCCGTCAGGAGCAGTACTTC. Protein product: CASSYIRTLRQEQYF.

This clone was found a few times. The chain links TRBV5-1 to TRBJ1-4; 9 nucleotides agree with TRBD1. Germline CDR1 reads SGHRS; CDR2 reads YFSETQ. Unmatched junction bases numbered 8, after V lost 6 bases and J lost 8 bases. There are 14 residues in the CDR3. CDR3 sequence: CASKPTGGEEKLFF. The CDR3 nucleotides read TGCGCCAGCAAACCGACAGGGGGAGAAGAAAAACTGTTTTTT.

The chain combines TRBV19 with TRBJ1-4; D remains ambiguous. V lost 5 bases and J 8 bases, leaving 15 bases between the germline ends. CDR3 length equals 14 residues. CDR1 LNHDA and CDR2 SQIVND come from the germline V gene (reference sequence). CDR3 sequence reads: CASSSGGIGEKLFF. CDR3 DNA: TGTGCCAGTAGTTCCGGAGGGATAGGGGAAAAACTGTTTTTT.

This chain joins TRBV7-8 and TRBJ2-2; D remains ambiguous. The CDR3 spans 13 residues. Germline CDR1 reads SGHVS; CDR2 reads FQNEAQ. The V gene lost 3 bases and the J gene lost 1 base, with 3 bases spanning the gap. The CDR3 sequence is CASSFGNTGELFF. CDR3 DNA: TGTGCCAGCAGCTTCGGGAACACCGGGGAGCTGTTTTTT. The variable domain in full, completed from reference TRBV7-8 and TRBJ2-2, reads GAGVSQSPRYKVAKRGQDVALRCDPISGHVSLFWYQQALGQGPEFLTYFQNEAQLDKSGLPSDRFFAERPEGSVSTLKIQRTQQEDSAVYLCASSFGNTGELFFGEGSRLTVL.

This rearrangement joins TRBV20-1 to TRBJ1-2; D not resolved. CDR3 size: 10 residues. V was pared by 0 bases and J by 8 bases, with 4 bases between. Germline lookup yields CDR1 DFQATT and CDR2 SNEGSKA (reference sequence). The CDR3 here is CSARDNGYTF. CDR3 DNA sequence: TGCAGTGCTAGAGACAACGGCTACACCTTC.

This chain links TRBV5-8 with TRBJ1-3, with D unclear. The length of the CDR3 is 14 residues. Germline CDR1 is SGHTS and CDR2 is YDEGEE. Trimming pared 4 bases from V and 0 bases from J, leaving 8 bases between. The CDR3, as DNA: TGTGCCAGCAGCCCACGGATCTCTGGAAACACCATATATTTT. Amino acid sequence: CASSPRISGNTIYF. The full variable domain, completed using reference TRBV5-8 and TRBJ1-3, is EAGVTQSPTHLIKTRGQQATLRCSPISGHTSVYWYQQALGLGLQFLLWYDEGEERNRGNFPPRFSGRQFPNYSSELNVNALELEDSALYLCASSPRISGNTIYFGEGSWLTVV.

The V call is TRBV18, the J call TRBJ2-3; D may be TRBD2 (5 bases). The CDR3 is 14 amino acids. The germline V gene has CDR1 KGHSH and CDR2 LQKENI. The V gene lost 4 bases and the J gene lost 2 bases, with 10 bases spanning the gap. The CDR3 bases are TGTGCCAGCTCACGCGGACTTGACACAGATACGCAGTATTTT. The encoded protein is CASSRGLDTDTQYF.

The J gene is TRBJ1-2, the V gene TRBV27, with 7 bases matching TRBD1. The CDR3 runs 13 residues. J gave up 4 bases and V 7 bases, and 6 bases lay outside the gene matches. Germline V gives CDR1 MNHEY, CDR2 SMNVEV (reference sequence). The CDR3 is CASTGRGIYGYTF. The CDR3, as DNA: TGTGCCAGCACTGGCAGGGGGATCTATGGCTACACCTTC.

The chain employs TRBV7-2 and TRBJ2-1; the match to TRBD2 covers 7 bases. J gave up 4 bases and V 5 bases, and 11 bases lay outside the gene matches. Germline V gene sequence: CDR1 SGHTA, CDR2 FQGNSA. The CDR3 length is 16 residues. Written as DNA, the CDR3 is TGTGCCAGCAGCCCCGTCGTCGCTAGCGGATACAATGAGCAGTTCTTC. It encodes CASSPVVASGYNEQFF.

V gene TRBV30 combines with J gene TRBJ2-7; TRBD2 might be the D (7 bases). This CDR3 is 16 amino acids long. V shed 0 bases and J shed 3 bases, with 18 bases lying between them. Germline values: CDR1 GTSNPN, CDR2 SVGIG (reference sequence). The CDR3 bases are TGTGCCTGGAGTGTACGTTGGGGAGGGGGAGGCTACGAGCAGTACTTC. Its protein product is CAWSVRWGGGGYEQYF. The full variable domain, in which reference TRBV30 and TRBJ2-7 provide the parts outside the CDR3, is SQTIHQWPATLVQPVGSPLSLECTVEGTSNPNLYWYRQAAGRGLQLLFYSVGIGQISSEVPQNLSASRPQDRQFILSSKKLLLSDSGFYLCAWSVRWGGGGYEQYFGPGTRLTVT.

In DNA, the CDR3 is TGTGCCAGCAGCCAAAGCGGGAGAACGCAGTATTTT. Amino acid sequence: CASSQSGRTQYF. The chain couples TRBV3-1 (or the pseudogene TRBV3-2) to TRBJ2-3; 8 nucleotides agree with TRBD2. Trimming at V came to 2 bases and at J to 9 bases, leaving 1 base not matched to a gene. Germline CDR1 reads LGHDT; CDR2 reads YNNKEL (reference sequence). The CDR3 consists of 12 residues.

V gene TRBV10-1 combines with J gene TRBJ2-5; 9 bases map to TRBD2. Germline V gene lookup returns CDR1 WNHNN and CDR2 SYGVQD (reference sequence). The ends lost 4 bases at V and 2 bases at J; junction bases unmatched: 5. The length of the CDR3 is 15 residues. DNA of the CDR3: TGCGCCAGCAGTGTGTTAGCGGGAGTTCAAGAGACCCAGTACTTC. Its protein product is CASSVLAGVQETQYF.

V is TRBV5-5 and J is TRBJ1-5; D is unresolved. The CDR3 extends over 12 amino acids. From germline, CDR1 is SGHKS and CDR2 YYEKEE (reference sequence). V was pared by 0 bases and J by 10 bases, with 8 bases between. The CDR3, as DNA: TGTGCCAGCAGCTTGGGGTTCAGCCCCCAGCATTTT. Protein sequence: CASSLGFSPQHF.

This clone was detected once. The V and J genes are TRBV12-3 or TRBV12-4 and TRBJ1-1; D call uncertain. The CDR3 spans 13 residues. V lost 5 bases and J lost 3, with 10 bases in between. The CDR3: CASSPREHTEAFF. The CDR3 DNA reads as TGTGCCAGCAGTCCCAGAGAACACACTGAAGCTTTCTTT.